Listed below are T cell receptor beta chains from one sample, sequenced in a study of control samples from healthy donors and cancer patients. Sequencing was performed with immunoSEQ multiplex PCR; in TCRdb, only in-frame clones are kept and a portion is missing. The repertoire consists of 85,000 to 100,000 clones, with more than 75% occurring once and the leading ten covering 2%. Sequencing used blood. These receptors came from a man in his sixties in good health. Both conserved end residues are part of each CDR3. A D gene is named only where the DNA matches it firmly. The size entry is marked missing in some rows and otherwise reads once, few, many or a size class.

j_call | clone_size | v_call | cdr3_length | d_call | cdr3_nt | cdr3_aa
TRBJ2-3 | NA | TRBV7-9 | 13 | NA | TGTGCCAGCGGGGGGACCGGGGTAGATACGCAGTATTTT | CASGGTGVDTQYF
TRBJ2-5 | few | TRBV6-2/TRBV6-3 | 14 | TRBD2 | TGTGCCAGCAGTTACGAGCGGGGCAGAGAGACCCAGTACTTC | CASSYERGRETQYF
TRBJ1-4 | NA | TRBV5-1 | 15 | TRBD1 | TGCGCCAGCAGCTTGAGTACAGGGGGCGATGAAAAACTGTTTTTT | CASSLSTGGDEKLFF
TRBJ2-2 | NA | TRBV5-8 | 17 | TRBD2 | TGTGCCAGCAGCTTTTACTCGACTAGCGGGAACGCCGGGGAGCTGTTTTTT | CASSFYSTSGNAGELFF
TRBJ1-1 | NA | TRBV4-1 | 15 | NA | TGCGCCAGCAGCCAAGATAGCTCGATTAAAACTGAAGCTTTCTTT | CASSQDSSIKTEAFF
TRBJ2-1 | NA | TRBV6-5 | 15 | TRBD2 | TGTGCCACCCTAAGCGGACTAGCGGGGGGCAATGAGCAGTTCTTC | CATLSGLAGGNEQFF
TRBJ1-3 | NA | TRBV6-6 | 15 | NA | TGTGCCAGCAGTTACGTCGGGGGGTCTGGAAACACCATATATTTT | CASSYVGGSGNTIYF
TRBJ1-2 | NA | TRBV27 | 15 | NA | TGTGCCAGCAGTTTAACGGGGGCAGCCTTCTATGGCTACACCTTC | CASSLTGAAFYGYTF
TRBJ2-7 | NA | TRBV6-5 | 12 | NA | TGTGCCAGTACAGGGAGCCGCTACGAGCAGTACTTC | CASTGSRYEQYF
TRBJ1-1 | NA | TRBV30 | 13 | NA | TGTGCCTGGAGTCCAGACTCCTTCACTGAAGGTTTCTTT | CAWSPDSFTEGFF
TRBJ2-5 | NA | TRBV27 | 9 | NA | TGTGCCAGACAAGGGACCCAGTACTTC | CARQGTQYF
TRBJ2-3 | NA | TRBV6-5 | 13 | NA | TGTGCCAGCAGTTCCTCTAGCGCCGATACGCAGTATTTT | CASSSSSADTQYF
TRBJ2-3 | NA | TRBV7-9 | 16 | NA | TGTGCCAGCAACCCCGGGGCAGCCTCCAGCACAGATACGCAGTATTTT | CASNPGAASSTDTQYF
TRBJ1-5 | NA | TRBV19 | 15 | NA | TGTGCCAGTAGTTTCCGACAGGCTATCAATCAGCCCCAGCATTTT | CASSFRQAINQPQHF
TRBJ1-1 | once | TRBV11-2 | 13 | TRBD1 | TGTGCCAGCAGCCCGACAGGGAGGACTGAAGCTTTCTTT | CASSPTGRTEAFF
TRBJ2-2 | NA | TRBV5-6 | 16 | NA | TGTGCCAGCAGCTTGGTGTCAGGGGCCACCACCGGGGAGCTGTTTTTT | CASSLVSGATTGELFF
TRBJ2-1 | NA | TRBV6-5 | 15 | NA | TGTGCCAGCAGCCCGAGTCTTAGCTCCTACAATGAGCAGTTCTTC | CASSPSLSSYNEQFF
TRBJ1-2 | NA | TRBV6-5 | 12 | NA | TGTGCCAGCAGTCAACCCGGGTCTGGCTACACCTTC | CASSQPGSGYTF
TRBJ1-2 | NA | TRBV24-1 | 14 | NA | TGTGCCACCAGTGACCTCGATCAAAACTATGGCTACACCTTC | CATSDLDQNYGYTF
TRBJ2-7 | NA | TRBV5-1 | 15 | TRBD2 | TGCGCCAGCAGCTTGGATACTAGCGGTATCTACGAGCAGTACTTC | CASSLDTSGIYEQYF
TRBJ2-7 | few | TRBV19 | 14 | NA | TGTGCCAGTACCATGGGGGGTAGCTCCTACGAGCAGTACTTC | CASTMGGSSYEQYF
TRBJ1-2 | NA | TRBV5-8 | 11 | NA | TGTGCCAGCACCTGGAGCACGGGCTACACCTTC | CASTWSTGYTF
TRBJ2-2 | NA | TRBV19 | 14 | TRBD1 | TGTGCCAGTAGTGAGACAGGGAATACCGGGGAGCTGTTTTTT | CASSETGNTGELFF
TRBJ2-1 | NA | TRBV5-1 | 12 | NA | TGCGCCAGCAGCCTGCCGCCCCATGAGCCGTTCTTC | CASSLPPHEPFF
TRBJ2-5 | NA | TRBV15 | 15 | NA | TGTGCCACCAGCAGCCGGCTCAACGTCCAAGAGACCCAGTACTTC | CATSSRLNVQETQYF
TRBJ2-7 | NA | TRBV25-1 | 16 | TRBD1 | TGTGCCAGCAGTGAAGAGGGGACAGGGATACGGGACGAGCAGTACTTC | CASSEEGTGIRDEQYF
TRBJ2-7 | NA | TRBV28 | 14 | NA | TGTGCCAGCAGAGAGTACGGCAGGGTGTACGAGCAGTACTTC | CASREYGRVYEQYF
TRBJ2-3 | NA | TRBV28 | 16 | NA | TGTGCCAGCAGCCCCCCCCTGGCGGACCTCACAGATACGCAGTATTTT | CASSPPLADLTDTQYF
TRBJ2-5 | NA | TRBV6-9 | 13 | NA | TGTGCCAGCAGTCCAGACCTTGGTGAGACCCAGTACTTC | CASSPDLGETQYF
TRBJ2-3 | NA | TRBV19 | 12 | TRBD2 | TGTGCCACCAGGACTAGCGGGGAATTGCAGTATTTT | CATRTSGELQYF
TRBJ2-1 | NA | TRBV6-5 | 16 | TRBD2 | TGTGCCAGCAGTTACCGCAGCGGGGGCACATACAATGAGCAGTTCTTC | CASSYRSGGTYNEQFF
TRBJ2-7 | NA | TRBV9 | 15 | NA | TGTGCCAGCAGCGCCCAGGCGGAGGGAACCTACGAGCAGTACTTC | CASSAQAEGTYEQYF
TRBJ1-2 | NA | TRBV3-1/TRBV3-2 | 15 | TRBD1 | TGTGCCAGCAGCCGACGTTTGCAGGGGGCGGAGGGCTACACCTTC | CASSRRLQGAEGYTF
TRBJ2-7 | NA | TRBV7-9 | 15 | NA | TGTGCCAGCAGTACCGACAGGACGATTTCCTACGAGCAGTACTTC | CASSTDRTISYEQYF
TRBJ2-5 | NA | TRBV15 | 16 | TRBD2 | TGTGCCACCAGCAGTCGGGGTAGCGGGAATCAAGAGACCCAGTACTTC | CATSSRGSGNQETQYF
TRBJ1-3 | NA | TRBV19 | 17 | TRBD1 | TGTGCCAGTAGTTCCCGGACAGGAGCCTTCTCTGGAAACACCATATATTTT | CASSSRTGAFSGNTIYF
TRBJ1-4 | NA | TRBV7-9 | 13 | NA | TGTGCCAGCAGGACTAGTGGAGGAGAAGAACTGTTTTTT | CASRTSGGEELFF
TRBJ2-1 | NA | TRBV12-3/TRBV12-4 | 12 | NA | TGTGCCAGCAGGCGGACGGTCGATGAGCAGTTCTTC | CASRRTVDEQFF
TRBJ2-3 | NA | TRBV2 | 16 | TRBD1 | TGTGCCAGTCTAACGACCAGGGGGTTCGCACCAGATACGCAGTATTTT | CASLTTRGFAPDTQYF
TRBJ2-1 | once | TRBV5-1 | 14 | NA | TGCGCCAGCAGCCTGTGGGCAGGGCAAAATGAGCAGTTCTTC | CASSLWAGQNEQFF
TRBJ2-5 | NA | TRBV7-6 | 15 | NA | TGTGCCAGCAGCTCACAGGGTCGTGAGGGAGAGACCCAGTACTTC | CASSSQGREGETQYF
TRBJ2-7 | NA | TRBV2 | 15 | TRBD2 | TGTGCCAGCAAACCTACTAGCGGGAGCACCTACGAGCAGTACTTC | CASKPTSGSTYEQYF